The 26 T cell receptor beta chains below all came from one sample that was sequenced in a study of OX40 agonist ivuxolimab in advanced cancers. Library creation used the immunoSEQ multiplex PCR assay. Here the immuneACCESS table is served through TCRdb, limited to in-frame sequences with V and J called. Missing clones are a known gap in these copies; in checked studies unresolved V genes cover under half, and the rest lacks a known reason. This sample lists approximately 47,000 clones; roughly 89% were detected once. The top ten clones comprise 10% of the sample. The specimen was CD4+ or CD8+ T cells sorted from blood, collected in a trial of the OX40 agonist ivuxolimab. Every receptor here comes from an adult with an advanced solid tumor such as melanoma, head and neck, liver or kidney cancer.

This clone occurred a few times. The V and J genes are TRBV19 and TRBJ1-2; possibly TRBD1 for D (5 bases). The CDR3 spans 15 residues. V dropped 6 bases and J dropped 0 bases, with 14 bases sitting between them. Germline V gene sequence: CDR1 LNHDA, CDR2 SQIVND (reference sequence). DNA of the CDR3: TGTGCCAGTAGCAAATTGGGACTCTCTAACTATGGCTACACCTTC. Translation gives CASSKLGLSNYGYTF. Full variable domain (remainder filled in from reference TRBV19 and TRBJ1-2): DGGITQSPKYLFRKEGQNVTLSCEQNLNHDAMYWYRQDPGQGLRLIYYSQIVNDFQKGDIAEGYSVSREKKESFPLTVTSAQKNPTAFYLCASSKLGLSNYGYTFGSGTRLTVV.

The chain couples TRBV27 to TRBJ1-5; TRBD1 matches 12 bases. J gave up 4 bases and V 5 bases, and 6 bases lay outside the gene matches. The CDR3 is made up of 16 amino acids. Germline CDR1 is MNHEY and CDR2 is SMNVEV (reference sequence). The CDR3 DNA sequence: TGTGCCAGCAGTCCGACGGGACAGGGGGCTAATCAGCCCCAGCATTTT. As protein: CASSPTGQGANQPQHF.

The gene calls are TRBV7-2 and TRBJ2-3; 10 bases are shared with TRBD1. There are 19 residues in the CDR3. J was trimmed by 0 bases and V by 2 bases; bases with no gene match: 11. CDR1 is SGHTA, CDR2 FQGNSA, per germline. The CDR3 DNA reads as TGTGCCAGCAGCTTAAAGGGGGGGACAGGGGACCTTAGCACAGATACGCAGTATTTT. This codes for CASSLKGGTGDLSTDTQYF.

This sequence joins TRBV6-6 and TRBJ2-5, with D possibly TRBD1 on 6 matching bases. The V gene's germline CDR1 is MNHNY and CDR2 SVGAGI (reference sequence). The CDR3 totals 13 residues. The V and J ends lost 8 bases and 6 bases respectively, with 16 bases between them. The CDR3 here is CASLGTGRQTQYF. The CDR3 DNA is TGTGCCAGCCTCGGAACAGGGCGACAGACCCAGTACTTC.

J is TRBJ2-6 and V is TRBV12-5; D uncertain. The CDR3 runs to 12 residues. Germline CDR1 LGHNT, CDR2 FRNRAP. The germline V and J ends were trimmed by 1 base and 11 bases, with 6 bases remaining between them. Here the CDR3 DNA reads TGTGCTAGTGGTTTGGGATTGTACGTCCTGACTTTC. Translating gives CASGLGLYVLTF.

J is TRBJ2-7 and V is TRBV4-2, with no clear D. Germline V gene sequence: CDR1 LGHNA, CDR2 YNFKEQ. The CDR3 extends over 16 amino acids. V was pared by 1 base and J by 4 bases, with 17 bases between. The DNA of the CDR3 is TGTGCCAGCAGCCAAGTAACAGCGACGATTTTATACGAGCAGTACTTC. Translated, it gives CASSQVTATILYEQYF.

This chain connects TRBV29-1 to TRBJ2-7; D is possibly TRBD2 (11 bases). Germline V gene sequence: CDR1 SQVTM, CDR2 ANQGSEA. The CDR3 runs to 18 residues. V was pared by 5 bases and J by 4 bases, with 30 bases between. CDR3 protein: CSVWDRGRLAGSGYEQYF. CDR3 nucleotides: TGCAGCGTTTGGGACAGGGGACGACTAGCGGGAAGCGGGTACGAGCAGTACTTC.

The genes are TRBV5-8 and TRBJ1-2, with no clear D. The V gene lost 1 base and the J gene lost 4 bases, with 14 bases spanning the gap. The CDR3 contains 15 residues. The V gene's germline CDR1 is SGHTS and CDR2 YDEGEE. CDR3 sequence reads: CASSLRTLASYGYTF. The CDR3 DNA follows: TGTGCCAGCAGCTTGCGCACCTTGGCGAGCTATGGCTACACCTTC.

V is TRBV9 and J is TRBJ1-4, with D maybe TRBD1 (5 bases). The CDR3 spans 17 residues. Trimming took off 4 bases at V and 0 bases at J, with 16 bases between the two ends. Germline assignment: CDR1 SGDLS and CDR2 YYNGEE. This chain's CDR3 is CASSTGGGVATNEKLFF. CDR3 DNA sequence: TGTGCCAGCAGCACGGGGGGAGGGGTCGCAACTAATGAAAAACTGTTTTTT.

The chain links TRBV28 to TRBJ2-7; 9 nucleotides agree with TRBD1. The CDR3 extends over 14 amino acids. V dropped 4 bases and J dropped 6; count of bases not matched to a gene: 7. Per germline, CDR1 MDHEN and CDR2 SYDVKM. The CDR3: CASSWTGVLSEQYF. In nucleotides, the CDR3 is TGTGCCAGCAGTTGGACAGGGGTGTTGAGCGAGCAGTACTTC.

The chain recombines TRBV30 with TRBJ2-2, with 7 bases lining up with TRBD2. This CDR3 has 13 residues. Looked up from germline, CDR1 is GTSNPN and CDR2 is SVGIG (reference sequence). Trimming cost V 5 bases and J 4 bases; bases outside gene matches: 4. The CDR3 region is CAWGGVPTGELFF. The CDR3 bases are TGTGCCTGGGGGGGGGTTCCCACCGGGGAGCTGTTTTTT.

The chain couples TRBV7-9 to TRBJ1-4; 9 positions agree with TRBD1. CDR1 SEHNR and CDR2 FQNEAQ come from the germline V gene (reference sequence). This CDR3 contains 15 residues. J was trimmed by 7 bases and V by 4 bases; bases with no gene match: 7. The CDR3, as DNA: TGTGCCAGCAGCTCCCTCGGGACAGGGATTGAAAAACTGTTTTTT. This translates into CASSSLGTGIEKLFF.

This chain uses TRBV9 with TRBJ2-2; no clear D. Deletions cut 3 bases from V and 6 bases from J, with 12 bases between. The length of the CDR3 is 14 residues. Per germline, CDR1 SGDLS and CDR2 YYNGEE. The CDR3 DNA follows: TGTGCCAGCAGCGATGGGAAAGGTTCCGGGGAGCTGTTTTTT. It yields the protein CASSDGKGSGELFF.

The chain uses TRBV11-2 and TRBJ2-2; TRBD2 matches at 14 bases. The V and J ends lost 6 bases and 4 bases, in that order; junction bases with no gene match: 7. CDR3 length: 17 amino acids. CDR1 and CDR2 from the germline V gene are SGHAT and FQNNGV. The CDR3: CASRLTSGGASTGELFF. The CDR3 DNA sequence: TGTGCCAGCAGATTGACTAGCGGGGGGGCGTCCACCGGGGAGCTGTTTTTT.

The chain links TRBV7-6 to TRBJ1-5; D possibly corresponds to TRBD1 (5 bases). Trimming shortened V by 6 bases and J by 4 bases, and 10 bases separated the two germline ends. Germline lookup yields CDR1 SGHVS and CDR2 FNYEAQ. The CDR3 has 13 amino acids. CDR3 amino acids: CASSGGGNQPQHF. In DNA, the CDR3 is TGTGCCAGCAGTGGGGGGGGGAATCAGCCCCAGCATTTT.

This rearrangement joins TRBV2 to TRBJ2-1; 7 bases agree with TRBD2. V shed 5 bases, J shed 0 bases, and the junction held 4 bases outside the gene matches. The CDR3 runs 15 residues. Per the germline V gene, CDR1 is SNHLY and CDR2 is FYNNEI. The CDR3 DNA sequence: TGTGCCAGCAGTCCCGGGGGGAGCTCCTACAATGAGCAGTTCTTC. Translated: CASSPGGSSYNEQFF.

The V gene is TRBV30, the J gene TRBJ2-6; no clear D gene. The germline V and J ends were trimmed by 0 bases and 0 bases, with 15 bases remaining between them. The V gene's germline CDR1 is GTSNPN and CDR2 SVGIG (reference sequence). The CDR3 spans 18 residues. CDR3 bases: TGTGCCTGGAGTGTGTCAGTGACCCCTTACTCTGGGGCCAACGTCCTGACTTTC. It yields the protein CAWSVSVTPYSGANVLTF.

The CDR3 region is CSVELAETYEQYF. DNA for the CDR3: TGCAGCGTTGAACTAGCGGAGACCTACGAGCAGTACTTC. The chain combines TRBV29-1 with TRBJ2-7; 7 bases match TRBD2. Germline CDR1 reads SQVTM; CDR2 reads ANQGSEA. V was clipped by 2 bases and J by 2 bases; unmatched bases: 3. The length of the CDR3 is 13 residues.

This rearrangement joins TRBV5-1 to TRBJ1-2; the match to TRBD1 covers 12 bases. This CDR3 has 16 residues. Germline assignment: CDR1 SGHRS and CDR2 YFSETQ. V was pared by 2 bases and J by 3 bases, with 5 bases of the junction left unmatched. The CDR3 nucleotides are TGCGCCAGCAGCTTAGGGACAGGGGGCGGTTACTATGGCTACACCTTC. This translates into CASSLGTGGGYYGYTF.

The count of this clone is one. The J gene is TRBJ2-1, the V gene TRBV19; 12 nucleotides line up with TRBD2. This CDR3 comprises 13 residues. Germline CDR1 reads LNHDA; CDR2 reads SQIVND (reference sequence). The J segment lost 7 bases and the V segment lost 11 bases, leaving 6 bases of the junction unmatched. The CDR3 nucleotides read TGTGCCGCTTCTAGCGGGGGGGCTAATGAGCAGTTCTTC. It translates to CAASSGGANEQFF.

The V call is TRBV13, the J call TRBJ2-7; the match to TRBD2 covers 7 bases. The CDR3 spans 15 residues. Germline V lookup: CDR1 PRHDT, CDR2 FYEKMQ (reference sequence). V lost 4 bases, J lost 0 bases, and 6 bases stayed unmatched. The chain's CDR3 is CASSSLAVLSYEQYF. The CDR3 nucleotides read TGTGCCAGCAGCTCCCTAGCGGTTCTCTCCTACGAGCAGTACTTC.

This chain joins TRBV7-2 and TRBJ2-5; TRBD2 agrees at 9 bases. Germline V gene lookup returns CDR1 SGHTA and CDR2 FQGNSA. This CDR3 spans 15 amino acids. V gave up 5 bases and J gave up 5 bases; unmatched junction bases: 9. In DNA form, the CDR3 reads TGTGCCAGCAGCGCTAGCGGGGAAAGAGGGGAGACCCAGTACTTC. It codes for CASSASGERGETQYF. Full variable domain (outside the CDR3, taken from reference TRBV7-2 and TRBJ2-5): GAGVSQSPSNKVTEKGKDVELRCDPISGHTALYWYRQSLGQGLEFLIYFQGNSAPDKSGLPSDRFSAERTGGSVSTLTIQRTQQEDSAVYLCASSASGERGETQYFGPGTRLLVL.

The chain combines TRBV19 with TRBJ2-1, with 8 positions matching TRBD2. In germline, CDR1 is LNHDA, CDR2 SQIVND (reference sequence). The CDR3 covers 15 residues. J was trimmed by 7 bases and V by 7 bases; bases with no gene match: 12. The DNA for the CDR3 is TGTGCCAGTAAGAACGGGAGGGCCGATGTGAATGAGCAGTTCTTC. Translated: CASKNGRADVNEQFF.

V is TRBV23-1 and J is TRBJ2-3; 11 bases align to TRBD1. Being an ORF, TRBV23-1 has a function that is uncertain. V gave up 8 bases and J gave up 2 bases; unmatched junction bases: 12. CDR3 size: 17 residues. Here the CDR3 reads CASRGTGGPLITDTQYF. The CDR3 DNA sequence: TGCGCCAGCCGAGGGACAGGGGGACCCTTGATCACAGATACGCAGTATTTT.

The J gene is TRBJ2-1, the V gene TRBV7-9; D gene unclear. The germline gives CDR1 SEHNR, CDR2 FQNEAQ (reference sequence). CDR3 size: 14 residues. V was shortened by 4 bases and J by 3 bases, with 10 bases between the two germline ends. The CDR3 coding sequence is TGTGCCAGCAGCTCGGTTGGCTACTACAATGAGCAGTTCTTC. Amino acid sequence: CASSSVGYYNEQFF.

This sequence joins TRBV6-6 and TRBJ1-5, with D possibly TRBD1 on 5 matching bases. Trimming took 7 bases from V and 3 from J, leaving 7 bases between them. The germline CDR1 and CDR2 sequences are MNHNY and SVGAGI (reference sequence). The CDR3 loop spans 12 amino acids. The CDR3 DNA reads TGTGCCAGCACAGGGTCCAATCAGCCCCAGCATTTT. Its protein is CASTGSNQPQHF.